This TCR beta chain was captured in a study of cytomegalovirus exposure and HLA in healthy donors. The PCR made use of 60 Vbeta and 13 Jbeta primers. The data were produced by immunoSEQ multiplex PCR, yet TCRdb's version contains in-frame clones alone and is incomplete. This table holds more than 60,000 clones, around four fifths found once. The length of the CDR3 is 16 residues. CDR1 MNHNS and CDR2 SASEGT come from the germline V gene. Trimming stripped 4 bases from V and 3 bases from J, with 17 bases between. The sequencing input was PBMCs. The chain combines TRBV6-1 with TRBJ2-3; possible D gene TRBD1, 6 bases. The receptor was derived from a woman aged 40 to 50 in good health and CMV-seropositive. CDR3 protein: CASSGNRVEATDTQYF. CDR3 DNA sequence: TGTGCCAGCAGTGGAAACAGGGTTGAGGCTACAGATACGCAGTATTTT.